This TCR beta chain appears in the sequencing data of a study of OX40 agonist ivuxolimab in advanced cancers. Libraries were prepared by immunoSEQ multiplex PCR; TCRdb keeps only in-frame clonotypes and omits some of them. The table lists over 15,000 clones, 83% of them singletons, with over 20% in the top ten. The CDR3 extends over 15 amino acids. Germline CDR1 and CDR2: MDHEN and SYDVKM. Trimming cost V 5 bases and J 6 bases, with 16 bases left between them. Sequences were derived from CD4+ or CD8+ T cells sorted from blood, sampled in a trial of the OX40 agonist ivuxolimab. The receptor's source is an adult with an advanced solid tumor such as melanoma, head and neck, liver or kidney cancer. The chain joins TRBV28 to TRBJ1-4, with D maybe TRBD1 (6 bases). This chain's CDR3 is CASSPTGPLDEKLFF. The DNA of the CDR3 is TGTGCCAGCAGTCCGACAGGTCCCCTGGATGAAAAACTGTTTTTT.